In its sample, the clone carrying this T cell receptor (beta chain) was seen a few times. What it binds is not known. The junction and the germline gene differ at one end; a read error may be behind it. The data belong to a study of tumor-infiltrating lymphocytes in primary liver carcinoma. Study-wide points: Only about 8-25% of top clones occurred in every one of the five tumor regions.

The authors made TCR beta cDNA from 500 to 600 ng total RNA with a constant-region primer. It was through three nested multiplex PCR rounds of slightly modified ARM-PCR that TCR beta libraries arose. The first two PCR rounds, roughly 9 cycles each, used TRBV1-TRBV30 forward primers and a C-beta reverse primer. Via MiXCR, TCRdb re-called the multiplex PCR reads, giving one row per CDR3 protein. Among more than 90,000 distinct CDR3 sequences listed, under 70% were seen once. The CDR3 sequence is 14 residues long. Germline values: CDR1 DFQATT, CDR2 SNEGSKA (reference sequence). Total RNA and DNA came together from roughly 20-30 mg of bulk tissue without cell sorting. Samples were taken from five separate regions (per tumor).

The sequence was obtained from a woman aged 55-70 years with primary liver carcinoma and hepatitis B virus infection. Sequencing used liver tumor tissue from sampling region 2. Stated subset: tumor region T2, inferior pole. The V and J genes are TRBV20-1 and TRBJ1-3; tentative D call: TRBD1 (5 bases). This chain's CDR3 is CSARDGGVIDTVYF. CDR3 sequence (DNA): TGCAGTGCTCGTGACGGGGGGGTAATTGACACCGTATATTTT.